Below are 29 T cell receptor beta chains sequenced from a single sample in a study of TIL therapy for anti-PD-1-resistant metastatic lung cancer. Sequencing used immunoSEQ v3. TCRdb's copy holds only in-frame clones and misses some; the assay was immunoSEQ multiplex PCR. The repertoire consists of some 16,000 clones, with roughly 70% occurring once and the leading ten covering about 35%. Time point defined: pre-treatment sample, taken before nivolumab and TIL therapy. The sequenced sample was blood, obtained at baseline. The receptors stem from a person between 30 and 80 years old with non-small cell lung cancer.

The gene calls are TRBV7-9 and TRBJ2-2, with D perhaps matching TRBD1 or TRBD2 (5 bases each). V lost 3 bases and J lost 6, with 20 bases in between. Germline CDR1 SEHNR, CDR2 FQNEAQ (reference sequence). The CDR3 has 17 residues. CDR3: CASSLTPGRSRPGELFF. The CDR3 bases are TGTGCCAGCAGCTTGACCCCGGGACGGAGCCGACCCGGGGAGCTGTTTTTT.

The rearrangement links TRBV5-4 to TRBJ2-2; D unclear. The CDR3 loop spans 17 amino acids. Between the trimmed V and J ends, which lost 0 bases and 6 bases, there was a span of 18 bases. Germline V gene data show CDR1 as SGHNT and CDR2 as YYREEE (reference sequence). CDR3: CASSLAVGSLGPGELFF. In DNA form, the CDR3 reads TGTGCCAGCAGCTTGGCCGTGGGTAGTTTGGGTCCCGGGGAGCTGTTTTTT.

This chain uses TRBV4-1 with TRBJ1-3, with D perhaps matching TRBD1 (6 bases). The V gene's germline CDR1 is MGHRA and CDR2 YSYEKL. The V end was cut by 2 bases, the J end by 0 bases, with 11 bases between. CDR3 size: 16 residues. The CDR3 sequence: CASSQRQDASGNTIYF. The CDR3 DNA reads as TGCGCCAGCAGCCAAAGACAGGACGCCTCTGGAAACACCATATATTTT.

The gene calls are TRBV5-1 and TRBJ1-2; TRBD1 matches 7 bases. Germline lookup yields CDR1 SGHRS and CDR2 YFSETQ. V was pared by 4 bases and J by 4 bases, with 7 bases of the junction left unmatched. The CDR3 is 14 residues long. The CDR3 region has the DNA TGCGCCAGCAGCGCGGGGACAGACAGCTATGGCTACACCTTC. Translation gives CASSAGTDSYGYTF.

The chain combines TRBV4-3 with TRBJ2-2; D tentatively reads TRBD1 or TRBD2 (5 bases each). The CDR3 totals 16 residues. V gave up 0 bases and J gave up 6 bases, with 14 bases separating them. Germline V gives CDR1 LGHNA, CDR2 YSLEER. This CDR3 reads CASSQDPLGDPGELFF. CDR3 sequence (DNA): TGCGCCAGCAGCCAAGATCCTTTGGGGGACCCCGGGGAGCTGTTTTTT.

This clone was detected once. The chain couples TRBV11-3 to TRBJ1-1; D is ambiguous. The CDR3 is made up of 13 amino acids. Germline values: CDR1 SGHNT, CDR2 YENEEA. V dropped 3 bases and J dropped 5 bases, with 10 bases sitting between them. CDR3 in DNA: TGTGCCAGCAGCTTCTCTAGGGAAACTGAAGCTTTCTTT. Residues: CASSFSRETEAFF.

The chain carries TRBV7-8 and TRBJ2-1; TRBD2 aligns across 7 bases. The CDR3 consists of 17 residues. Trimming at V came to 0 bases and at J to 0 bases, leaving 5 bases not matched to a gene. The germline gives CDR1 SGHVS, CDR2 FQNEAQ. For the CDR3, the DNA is TGTGCCAGCAGCTTAGCCAGCGGGGCCCCCTCCTACAATGAGCAGTTCTTC. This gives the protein CASSLASGAPSYNEQFF.

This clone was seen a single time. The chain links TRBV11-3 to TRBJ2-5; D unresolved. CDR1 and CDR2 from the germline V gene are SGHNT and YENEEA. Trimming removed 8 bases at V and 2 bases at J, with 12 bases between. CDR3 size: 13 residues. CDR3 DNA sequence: TGTGCCAGCGGAGCCGGGCGGCAAGAGACCCAGTACTTC. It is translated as CASGAGRQETQYF.

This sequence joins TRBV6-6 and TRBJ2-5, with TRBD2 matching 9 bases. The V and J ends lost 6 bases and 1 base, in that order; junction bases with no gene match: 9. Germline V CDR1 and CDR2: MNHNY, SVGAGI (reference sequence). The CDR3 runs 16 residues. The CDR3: CASRVAGGAPQETQYF. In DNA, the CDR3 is TGTGCCAGCAGAGTTGCGGGGGGGGCTCCCCAAGAGACCCAGTACTTC.

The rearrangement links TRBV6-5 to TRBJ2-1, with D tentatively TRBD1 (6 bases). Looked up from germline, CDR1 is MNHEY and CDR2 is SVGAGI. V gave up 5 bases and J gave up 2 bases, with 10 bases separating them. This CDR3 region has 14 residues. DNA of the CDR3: TGTGCCAGCAGTCAGCGGACAGCCTACAATGAGCAGTTCTTC. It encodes CASSQRTAYNEQFF.

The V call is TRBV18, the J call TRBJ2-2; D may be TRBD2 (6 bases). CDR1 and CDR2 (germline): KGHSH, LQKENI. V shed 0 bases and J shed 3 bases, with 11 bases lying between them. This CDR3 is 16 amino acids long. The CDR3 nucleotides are TGTGCCAGCTCACCACCGGGAGGAGGGGACACCGGGGAGCTGTTTTTT. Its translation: CASSPPGGGDTGELFF.

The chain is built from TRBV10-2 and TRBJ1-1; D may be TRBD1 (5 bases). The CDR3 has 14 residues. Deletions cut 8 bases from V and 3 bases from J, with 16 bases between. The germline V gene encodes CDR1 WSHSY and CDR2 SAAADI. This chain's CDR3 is CASRGGGVDTEAFF. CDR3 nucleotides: TGCGCCAGCCGCGGTGGGGGTGTCGACACTGAAGCTTTCTTT.

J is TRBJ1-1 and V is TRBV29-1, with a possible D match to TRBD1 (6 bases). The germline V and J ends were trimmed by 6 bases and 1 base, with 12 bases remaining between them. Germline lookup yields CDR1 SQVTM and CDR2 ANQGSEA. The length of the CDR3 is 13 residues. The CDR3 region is CSVLGTTNTEAFF. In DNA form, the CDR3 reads TGCAGCGTCCTTGGGACAACGAACACTGAAGCTTTCTTT. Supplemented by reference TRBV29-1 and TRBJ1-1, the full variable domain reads SAVISQKPSRDICQRGTSLTIQCQVDSQVTMMFWYRQQPGQSLTLIATANQGSEATYESGFVIDKFPISRPNLTFSTLTVSNMSPEDSSIYLCSVLGTTNTEAFFGQGTRLTVV.

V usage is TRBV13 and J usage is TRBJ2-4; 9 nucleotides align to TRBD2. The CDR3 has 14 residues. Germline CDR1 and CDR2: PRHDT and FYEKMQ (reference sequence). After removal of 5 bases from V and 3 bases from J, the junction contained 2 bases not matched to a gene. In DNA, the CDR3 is TGTGCCAGCAGCCGTAGCGGGAGCAAAAACATTCAGTACTTC. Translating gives CASSRSGSKNIQYF. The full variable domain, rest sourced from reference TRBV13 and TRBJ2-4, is AAGVIQSPRHLIKEKRETATLKCYPIPRHDTVYWYQQGPGQDPQFLISFYEKMQSDKGSIPDRFSAQQFSDYHSELNMSSLELGDSALYFCASSRSGSKNIQYFGAGTRLSVL.

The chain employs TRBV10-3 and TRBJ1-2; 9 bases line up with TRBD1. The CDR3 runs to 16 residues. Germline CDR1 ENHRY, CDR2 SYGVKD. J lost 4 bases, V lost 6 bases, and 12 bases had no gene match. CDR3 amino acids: CAIRTRTGGDGYGYTF. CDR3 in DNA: TGTGCCATCAGGACCCGAACAGGGGGCGACGGCTATGGCTACACCTTC.

The CDR3 reads CASSTRQGADYGYTF. CDR3 bases: TGTGCCAGCAGTACTCGACAGGGGGCAGACTATGGCTACACCTTC. This sequence joins TRBV27 and TRBJ1-2; 10 bases fit TRBD1. There are 15 residues in the CDR3. The V and J ends lost 5 bases and 3 bases, in that order; junction bases with no gene match: 6. Germline CDR1 and CDR2: MNHEY and SMNVEV (reference sequence).

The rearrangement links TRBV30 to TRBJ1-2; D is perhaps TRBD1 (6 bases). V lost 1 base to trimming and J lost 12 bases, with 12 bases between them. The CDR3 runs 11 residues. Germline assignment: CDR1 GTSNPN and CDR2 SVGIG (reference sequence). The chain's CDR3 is CAWSGRGLNTF. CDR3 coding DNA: TGTGCCTGGAGTGGACGGGGGCTAAACACCTTC.

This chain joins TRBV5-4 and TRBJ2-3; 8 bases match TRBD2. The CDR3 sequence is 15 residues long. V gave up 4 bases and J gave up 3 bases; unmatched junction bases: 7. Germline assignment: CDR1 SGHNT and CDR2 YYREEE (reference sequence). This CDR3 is CASSAPGLETDTQYF. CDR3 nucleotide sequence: TGTGCCAGCAGCGCCCCGGGACTAGAAACAGATACGCAGTATTTT.

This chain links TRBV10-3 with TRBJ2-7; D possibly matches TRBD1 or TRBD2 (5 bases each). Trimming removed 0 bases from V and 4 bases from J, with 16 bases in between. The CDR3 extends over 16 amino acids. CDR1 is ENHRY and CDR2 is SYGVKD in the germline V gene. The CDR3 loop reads CAISESHVGVVYEQYF. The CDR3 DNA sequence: TGTGCCATCAGTGAGTCGCATGTGGGGGTGGTATACGAGCAGTACTTC.

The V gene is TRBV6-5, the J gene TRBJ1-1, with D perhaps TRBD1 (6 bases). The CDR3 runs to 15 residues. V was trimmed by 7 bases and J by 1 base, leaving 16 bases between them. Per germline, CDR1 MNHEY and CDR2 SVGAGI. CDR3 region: CASIHVGTQNTEAFF. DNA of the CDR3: TGTGCCAGCATCCATGTCGGGACACAGAACACTGAAGCTTTCTTT.

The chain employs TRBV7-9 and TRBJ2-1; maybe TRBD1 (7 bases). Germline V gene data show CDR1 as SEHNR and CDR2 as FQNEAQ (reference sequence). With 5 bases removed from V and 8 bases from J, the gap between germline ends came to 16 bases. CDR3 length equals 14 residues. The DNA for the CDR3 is TGTGCCAGCAGCCCGCCAGGAGGGGGCCATGAGCAGTTCTTC. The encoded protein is CASSPPGGGHEQFF.

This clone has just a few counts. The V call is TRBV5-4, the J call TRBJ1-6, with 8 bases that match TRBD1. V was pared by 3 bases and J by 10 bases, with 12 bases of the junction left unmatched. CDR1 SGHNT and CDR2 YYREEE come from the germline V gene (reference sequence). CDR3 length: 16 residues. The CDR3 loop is CASSSQNDRGGSPLHF. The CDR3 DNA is TGTGCCAGCAGCTCCCAAAACGACAGGGGTGGCTCACCCCTCCACTTT.

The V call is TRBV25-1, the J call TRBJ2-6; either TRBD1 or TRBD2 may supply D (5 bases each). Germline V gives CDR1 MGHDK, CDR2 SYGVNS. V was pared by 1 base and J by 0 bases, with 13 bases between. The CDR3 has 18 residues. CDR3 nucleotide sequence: TGTGCCAGCAGTGAATTCTTGAAGGGACCCTCTGGGGCCAACGTCCTGACTTTC. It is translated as CASSEFLKGPSGANVLTF.

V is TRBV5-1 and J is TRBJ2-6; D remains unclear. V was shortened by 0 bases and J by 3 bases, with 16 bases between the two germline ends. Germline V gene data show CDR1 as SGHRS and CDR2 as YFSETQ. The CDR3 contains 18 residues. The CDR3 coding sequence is TGCGCCAGCAGCTTGGAGGGTATGTCACCAGTTGGGGCCAACGTCCTGACTTTC. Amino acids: CASSLEGMSPVGANVLTF.

The CDR3 DNA sequence: TGTGCCAGCAGCCCCCACTACAATGAGCAGTTCTTC. It translates to CASSPHYNEQFF. V is TRBV5-6 and J is TRBJ2-1; D is unresolved. Germline V gene sequence: CDR1 SGHDT, CDR2 YYEEEE. This CDR3 comprises 12 residues. Between the trimmed V and J ends, which lost 4 bases and 3 bases, there was a span of 5 bases.

The CDR3 DNA follows: TGTGCCAGCAGCTTAGCGGCAGATACGCAGTATTTT. This encodes CASSLAADTQYF. This chain uses TRBV7-2 with TRBJ2-3; D gene unclear. The germline V gene has CDR1 SGHTA and CDR2 FQGNSA. V gave up 0 bases and J gave up 4 bases, with 2 bases separating them. This CDR3 has 12 residues.

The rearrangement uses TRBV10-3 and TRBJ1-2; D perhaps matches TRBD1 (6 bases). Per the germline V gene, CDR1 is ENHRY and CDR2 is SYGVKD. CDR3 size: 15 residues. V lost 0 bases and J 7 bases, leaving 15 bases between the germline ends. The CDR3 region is CAISESPGARGGYTF. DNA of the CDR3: TGTGCCATCAGTGAGTCGCCAGGGGCGCGGGGTGGCTACACCTTC.

The DNA of the CDR3 is TGCGCCAGCAGCTTGGGGGGGACTACCAATGAGCAGTTCTTC. Encoded protein: CASSLGGTTNEQFF. The V call is TRBV5-1, the J call TRBJ2-1, with 7 bases lining up with TRBD2. Unmatched junction bases numbered 3, after V lost 0 bases and J lost 6 bases. The germline CDR1 and CDR2 sequences are SGHRS and YFSETQ. This CDR3 region has 14 residues.

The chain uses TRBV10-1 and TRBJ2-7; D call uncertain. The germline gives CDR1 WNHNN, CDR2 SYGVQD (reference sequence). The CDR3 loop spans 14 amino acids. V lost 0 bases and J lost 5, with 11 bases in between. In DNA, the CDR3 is TGCGCCAGCAGTGAGTCGGAGACGCCAGACGAGCAGTACTTC. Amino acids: CASSESETPDEQYF.